The present TCR beta chain was sequenced within a study of control samples from healthy donors and cancer patients. Sequencing used immunoSEQ multiplex PCR; TCRdb keeps in-frame clones, though not all of them. The repertoire holds some 130,000 clones, with around 92% as singletons. V lost 0 bases to trimming and J lost 5 bases; unmatched junction nucleotides: 7. CDR1 is SGDLS and CDR2 is YYNGEE in the germline V gene. There are 17 residues in the CDR3. This rearrangement joins TRBV9 to TRBJ2-5, with 13 bases aligning to TRBD2. This sequence originates from a man aged 45-60 years with head and neck cancer. Sequenced: PBMCs. The CDR3 DNA reads TGTGCCAGCAGCGTAGGACTAGCGGGAGGTCGGCAGGAGACCCAGTACTTC. Translating gives CASSVGLAGGRQETQYF.